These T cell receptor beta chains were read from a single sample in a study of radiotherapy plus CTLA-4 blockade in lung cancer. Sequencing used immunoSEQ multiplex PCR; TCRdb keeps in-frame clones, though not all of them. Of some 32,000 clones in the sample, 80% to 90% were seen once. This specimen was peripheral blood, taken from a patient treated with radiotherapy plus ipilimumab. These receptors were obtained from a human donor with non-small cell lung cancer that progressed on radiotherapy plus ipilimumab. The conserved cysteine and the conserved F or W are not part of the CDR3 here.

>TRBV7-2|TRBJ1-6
ASSLGPGVLSPLH
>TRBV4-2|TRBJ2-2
ASSQESGGANTGELF
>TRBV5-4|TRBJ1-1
ASSWDRVNTEAF
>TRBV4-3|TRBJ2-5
ASSQNGGTGETQY
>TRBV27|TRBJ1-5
ASRLGQNSNQPQH
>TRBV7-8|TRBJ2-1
ASSLAQGIGTGYNEQF
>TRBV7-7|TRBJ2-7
ASSFGQGYEQY
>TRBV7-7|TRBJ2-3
ASSPLAGGTDTQY
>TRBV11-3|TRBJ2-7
ASSLDQCQSFPYEQY
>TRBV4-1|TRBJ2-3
ASSRIAGGSTDTQY
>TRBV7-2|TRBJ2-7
ASSPTGGPYEQY
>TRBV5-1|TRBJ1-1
ASSLRGQGWGLNTEAF
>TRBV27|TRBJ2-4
ASSSPRQGKNIQY
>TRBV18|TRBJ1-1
ASSRRGGTQNTEAF
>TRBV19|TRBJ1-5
ASSIGQGNSQPQH
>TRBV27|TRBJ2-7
ASSFRPLTSGGTYEQY
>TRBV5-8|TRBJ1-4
ASSTQGFATNEKLF
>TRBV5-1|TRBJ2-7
ASSAAGTGAYEQY
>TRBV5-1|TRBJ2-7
ASSPGDRAYEQY
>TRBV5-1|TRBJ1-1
ASSFYSMSTEAF
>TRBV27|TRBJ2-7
ASSLGSRQGTSY
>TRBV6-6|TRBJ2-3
ASSYTRGRSTDTQY
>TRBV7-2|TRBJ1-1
ASSLDFTEAF
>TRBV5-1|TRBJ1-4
ASSLRPIEGNEKLF
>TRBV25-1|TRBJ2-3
ASSEGQLLRTDTQY
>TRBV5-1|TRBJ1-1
ASTGQNTEAF
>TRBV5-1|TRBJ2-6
ASSAPTGTGANVLT
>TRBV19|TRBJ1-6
ASSSLGTEGSPLH
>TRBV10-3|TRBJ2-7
ATLAGGPIGEQY
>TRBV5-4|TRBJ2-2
ASSFPPGHPNTGELF
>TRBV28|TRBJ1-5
ASNPRHNWVDQPQH
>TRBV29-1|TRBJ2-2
SGFGQGGTGELF
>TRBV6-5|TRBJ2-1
ASSVQGGDANEQF
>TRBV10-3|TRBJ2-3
AISDRTDSTDTQY
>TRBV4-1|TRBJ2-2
ASSGRGRTGELF
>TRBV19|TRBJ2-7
ASSRGAGRAYEQY
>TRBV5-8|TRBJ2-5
ASSLGGRETQY
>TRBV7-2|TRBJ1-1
ASRRQGTGTEAF
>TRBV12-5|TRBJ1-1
ASGLPSSGGPEAF
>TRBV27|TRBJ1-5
ASSSLPNQPQH
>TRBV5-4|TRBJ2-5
ASSVAQQETQY
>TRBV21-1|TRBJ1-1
ASRAVLATIRTEAF
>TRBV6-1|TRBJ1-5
ATSATGSQPQH
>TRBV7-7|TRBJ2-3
ASSLGRGVSTDTQY
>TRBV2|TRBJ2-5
ASSVPPTMKETQY
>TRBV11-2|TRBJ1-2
ASSLEPGGGYT
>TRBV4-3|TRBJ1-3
ASSQERRGDTIY
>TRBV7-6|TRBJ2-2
ASSLAATNTGELF
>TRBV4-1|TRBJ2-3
ASSQYGGGATDTQY
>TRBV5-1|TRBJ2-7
ASSSDPGTGASEQY
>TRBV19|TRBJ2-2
ASSAWDRGLF
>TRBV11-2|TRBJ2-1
ASSYAAVAGGPDEQF
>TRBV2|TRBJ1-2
ASSGGQGFPYT
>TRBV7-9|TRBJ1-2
ASSLDTGVAGYT
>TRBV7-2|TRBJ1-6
ASSLAPQGAYNSPLH